These T cell receptor beta chains were read from a single sample in a study of cytotoxic CD8 clonotypes in ibrutinib-treated CLL. The assay was immunoSEQ multiplex PCR, and TCRdb's table has in-frame clones only and misses some. The data contain approximately 48,000 clones, roughly 57% of them singletons. Sequences were derived from PBMCs, sampled after 12 months of ibrutinib treatment. These receptor sequences come from a human donor with chronic lymphocytic leukemia. Each CDR3 is given with its conserved first and last residue. A D gene is named only where the DNA matches it firmly. Part of the rows lack a size; the others show once, few, many or a class for expanded clones.

V: TRBV5-3; J: TRBJ1-2; D: NA; size: once; DNA: TGTGCCAGCAGCTTGTGGCGAGGCTACACCTTC; CDR3: CASSLWRGYTF
V: TRBV30; J: TRBJ1-1; D: NA; size: few; DNA: TGTGCCTGGAGTGAGGGATACACTGAAGCTTTCTTT; CDR3: CAWSEGYTEAFF
V: TRBV11-2; J: TRBJ2-3; D: TRBD2; size: NA; DNA: TGTGCCAGCAGCTTAGATGTCGGGAGGGCCCCAGATACGCAGTATTTT; CDR3: CASSLDVGRAPDTQYF
V: TRBV30; J: TRBJ1-5; D: NA; size: NA; DNA: TGTGCCTGGACCAGGACGGATAGCAATCAGCCCCAGCATTTT; CDR3: CAWTRTDSNQPQHF
V: TRBV4-1; J: TRBJ2-1; D: NA; size: NA; DNA: TGCGCCAGCAGCCAATCTGGGACGCTAATCTACAATGAGCAGTTCTTC; CDR3: CASSQSGTLIYNEQFF
V: TRBV10-3; J: TRBJ2-7; D: TRBD1; size: NA; DNA: TGTGCCATCAGTGACCTTGACAGGGTTAGGGAGCAGTACTTC; CDR3: CAISDLDRVREQYF
V: TRBV21-1; J: TRBJ2-7; D: NA; size: NA; DNA: TGTGCCAGCAGCAAAGGGGGCCCGGTGACCTCCTACGAGCAGTACTTC; CDR3: CASSKGGPVTSYEQYF
V: TRBV28; J: TRBJ2-7; D: TRBD1; size: NA; DNA: TGTGCCAGCAGTACCGTGGGATCCAGAGGGGGCCACGAGCAGTACTTC; CDR3: CASSTVGSRGGHEQYF
V: TRBV7-6; J: TRBJ2-7; D: NA; size: NA; DNA: TGTGCCAGCAGCCCTCTCAAAAAGGAGCGAACCTACGAGCAGTACTTC; CDR3: CASSPLKKERTYEQYF
V: TRBV6-1; J: TRBJ2-7; D: NA; size: NA; DNA: TGTGCCAGCAGTGACCCCCTACGCTCCTACGAGCAGTACTTC; CDR3: CASSDPLRSYEQYF
V: TRBV5-1; J: TRBJ1-2; D: TRBD1; size: NA; DNA: TGCGCCAGCAGCTCCTCATGGACAGGGGGCGTGAACTATGGCTACACCTTC; CDR3: CASSSSWTGGVNYGYTF
V: TRBV7-2; J: TRBJ2-2; D: NA; size: NA; DNA: TGTGCCAGCAGCACCTGGGTGAACACCGGGGAGCTGTTTTTT; CDR3: CASSTWVNTGELFF
V: TRBV19; J: TRBJ1-1; D: NA; size: NA; DNA: TGTGCCAGTAGGATGCGAGGCGGTAACACTGAAGCTTTCTTT; CDR3: CASRMRGGNTEAFF
V: TRBV6-5; J: TRBJ2-7; D: NA; size: NA; DNA: TGTGCCAGCAGTTACCAGGCACTGTACGAGCAGTACTTC; CDR3: CASSYQALYEQYF
V: TRBV6-1; J: TRBJ2-2; D: NA; size: NA; DNA: TGTGCCAGCAGTGAAGAATCTTTTAGCGGCGCGAACACCGGGGAGCTGTTTTTT; CDR3: CASSEESFSGANTGELFF
V: TRBV29-1; J: TRBJ1-1; D: NA; size: many; DNA: TGCAGCGTTGTTGAGATTACGAACACTGAAGCTTTCTTT; CDR3: CSVVEITNTEAFF
V: TRBV28; J: TRBJ1-5; D: NA; size: NA; DNA: TGTGCCAGCCTCGGGTACAGGGCCCAGCATTTT; CDR3: CASLGYRAQHF
V: TRBV19; J: TRBJ2-6; D: NA; size: NA; DNA: TGTGCCAGTACCTTGTGGGGGGAACTCGGGGCCAACGTCCTGACTTTC; CDR3: CASTLWGELGANVLTF
V: TRBV27; J: TRBJ1-2; D: NA; size: NA; DNA: NA; CDR3: CASSSTFGSGTSTF
V: TRBV28; J: TRBJ2-7; D: TRBD2; size: NA; DNA: TGTGCCAGCACTGGGACTAGCGGAGGCGTTACCTACGAGCAGTACTTC; CDR3: CASTGTSGGVTYEQYF
V: TRBV28; J: TRBJ2-7; D: NA; size: NA; DNA: TGTGCCAGCAGTTTATCGGGGGACAACTTATACGAGCAGTACTTC; CDR3: CASSLSGDNLYEQYF
V: TRBV29-1; J: TRBJ1-1; D: NA; size: NA; DNA: TGCAGCGCTACCCTGGGGGGCCATACCCGGGGAGACACTGAAGCTTTCTTT; CDR3: CSATLGGHTRGDTEAFF
V: TRBV27; J: TRBJ2-3; D: TRBD2; size: many; DNA: TGTGCCAGCAGTTTATGGACTAGCGGGGGCGCAGATACGCAGTATTTT; CDR3: CASSLWTSGGADTQYF
V: TRBV5-7; J: TRBJ2-6; D: NA; size: once; DNA: TGTGCCAGCAGCTTGGGTTCCGGGGGGCCCCCCTCTGGGGCCAACGTCCTGACTTTC; CDR3: CASSLGSGGPPSGANVLTF
V: TRBV25-1; J: TRBJ2-3; D: TRBD1; size: NA; DNA: TGTGCCAGCAGTGTACAGGGGGCTGGACACACAGATACGCAGTATTTT; CDR3: CASSVQGAGHTDTQYF
V: TRBV7-9; J: TRBJ2-2; D: TRBD1; size: many; DNA: TGTGCCAGCAGCCCGGGACAGGCGAACACCGGGGAGCTGTTTTTT; CDR3: CASSPGQANTGELFF
V: TRBV5-1; J: TRBJ2-7; D: NA; size: many; DNA: TGCGCCAGCAGCTTGGGTCGGGGAAATGGGCAGTACTTC; CDR3: CASSLGRGNGQYF
V: TRBV30; J: TRBJ1-1; D: NA; size: NA; DNA: TGTGCCTGGAGTATGGAGAACACTGAAGCTTTCTTT; CDR3: CAWSMENTEAFF
V: TRBV5-3; J: TRBJ1-1; D: NA; size: NA; DNA: TGTGCCAGAAGCTTGGTATTGAACACTGAAGCTTTCTTT; CDR3: CARSLVLNTEAFF
V: TRBV19; J: TRBJ2-1; D: TRBD2; size: NA; DNA: TGTGCCAGTAGTATTTTATTTAGGGCGGGAGGGCTTAAGAATGAGCAGTTCTTC; CDR3: CASSILFRAGGLKNEQFF
V: TRBV4-1; J: TRBJ1-2; D: NA; size: many; DNA: TGCGCCAGCAGCCAGGGACAAGGAAATAATTTACTTTACACCTTC; CDR3: CASSQGQGNNLLYTF
V: TRBV27; J: TRBJ2-3; D: TRBD1; size: many; DNA: TGTGCCAGCAGTAACGTCCCGGGACAGGGCACAGATACGCAGTATTTT; CDR3: CASSNVPGQGTDTQYF
V: TRBV7-9; J: TRBJ2-5; D: NA; size: few; DNA: TGTGCCAGCAGCCCCCAAGGTGGAGGGGGCACGACCCAGTACTTC; CDR3: CASSPQGGGGTTQYF
V: TRBV5-1; J: TRBJ2-3; D: NA; size: NA; DNA: TGCGCCAGCAGCCCGGTCCCGACAGATACGCAGTATTTT; CDR3: CASSPVPTDTQYF
V: TRBV5-1; J: TRBJ1-2; D: TRBD1; size: NA; DNA: TGCGCCAGCAGCTTGGATAGGGGACAGGCCTTCTTC; CDR3: CASSLDRGQAFF
V: TRBV6-5; J: TRBJ1-2; D: NA; size: NA; DNA: TGTGCCAGCAGTTACTCAATTTTTTCCGGGGGCTATGGCTACACCTTC; CDR3: CASSYSIFSGGYGYTF
V: TRBV14; J: TRBJ2-2; D: TRBD2; size: NA; DNA: TGTGCCAGCAGCCCCGCCCTGGTAGCGGGGGGAACCGGGGAGCTGTTTTTT; CDR3: CASSPALVAGGTGELFF
V: TRBV4-1; J: TRBJ2-7; D: NA; size: NA; DNA: TGCGCCAGCAGCGCACGGAGGACCTCTATAGAGCAGTACTTC; CDR3: CASSARRTSIEQYF
V: TRBV27; J: TRBJ1-2; D: NA; size: NA; DNA: TGTGCCAGCAGTTCCGACAGTCAACGGGGCTACACCTTC; CDR3: CASSSDSQRGYTF
V: TRBV11-2; J: TRBJ2-1; D: TRBD2; size: NA; DNA: TGTGCCAGCAGCCATGGGCCAAGCGGGAGTCTCAATGAGCAGTTCTTC; CDR3: CASSHGPSGSLNEQFF
V: TRBV5-8; J: TRBJ2-6; D: NA; size: NA; DNA: TGTGCCAGCAGCACGGGACGCCTGGTCGGGGCCAACGTCCTGACTTTC; CDR3: CASSTGRLVGANVLTF
V: TRBV27; J: TRBJ2-7; D: TRBD2; size: NA; DNA: TGTGCCAGCAGTTCCTCGGTGACTAGCGGGACCTACGAGCAGTACTTC; CDR3: CASSSSVTSGTYEQYF
V: TRBV5-6; J: TRBJ1-3; D: NA; size: NA; DNA: TGTGCCAGCAGCTTCTACGGACCTGGAAACACCATATATTTT; CDR3: CASSFYGPGNTIYF
V: TRBV28; J: TRBJ1-4; D: NA; size: NA; DNA: TGTGCCAGCAGCTCAGTCCCTACTAATGAAAAACTGTTTTTT; CDR3: CASSSVPTNEKLFF
V: TRBV2; J: TRBJ2-1; D: NA; size: NA; DNA: TGTGCCAGCAGTGATTTAGTGGACCACAATGAGCAGTTCTTC; CDR3: CASSDLVDHNEQFF
V: TRBV19; J: TRBJ1-2; D: NA; size: many; DNA: TGTGCCAGTAGCTTTGACGGAGCTAACTATGGCTACACCTTC; CDR3: CASSFDGANYGYTF
V: TRBV13; J: TRBJ2-2; D: TRBD2; size: few; DNA: TGTGCCAGCAGCTTAAATGTACTAGCGGGGAAAAGCGGGGAGCTGTTTTTT; CDR3: CASSLNVLAGKSGELFF
V: TRBV5-1; J: TRBJ1-2; D: NA; size: NA; DNA: TGCGCCAGCAGCCTCGAGGGGTTAAACTATGGCTACACCTTC; CDR3: CASSLEGLNYGYTF